The present T cell receptor beta chain was sequenced within a study of cytomegalovirus exposure and HLA in healthy donors. The study ran its PCR with 60 Vbeta and 13 Jbeta primers. The protocol was immunoSEQ multiplex PCR, while the TCRdb copy is restricted to in-frame clones and leaves out a portion. Of more than 90,000 clones in the sample, 76% were seen once. As for the donors, each was a healthy bone marrow donor. The CDR3 extends over 12 amino acids. V lost 5 bases and J 3 bases, leaving 8 bases between the germline ends. In germline, CDR1 is SGHAT, CDR2 FQNNGV. The chain employs TRBV11-2 and TRBJ2-7; weak D call: TRBD1 (6 bases). Sequencing was done on a sample of PBMCs. The sequence was obtained from a man aged 35 to 55 in good health and CMV-seronegative. CDR3 nucleotide sequence: TGTGCCAGCAGCCGGACAGACTACGAGCAGTACTTC. Amino acids: CASSRTDYEQYF.